This T cell receptor beta chain was profiled in a study of CD8 T cells in Susac syndrome. This clonotype was recorded only once. Germline values: CDR1 SGHDT, CDR2 YYEEEE. The J segment lost 5 bases and the V segment lost 3 bases, leaving 5 bases of the junction unmatched. This CDR3 contains 14 residues. Reverse transcription of 0.5 to 1 ug RNA was carried out with random hexamers. TCRdb re-analysed the immunoSEQ multiplex PCR reads in MiXCR, keeping a single row per CDR3 protein. The table includes around 300,000 distinct CDR3 sequences, around 89% detected once. Sequencing was performed on CD8+ T cells from PBMCs. The chain employs TRBV5-6 and TRBJ2-5, with TRBD1 matching over 9 bases. The TCR comes from a human donor with multiple sclerosis. CDR3 region: CASSSGQGIETQYF. The CDR3 nucleotides are TGTGCCAGCAGCTCGGGACAGGGTATCGAGACCCAGTACTTC.